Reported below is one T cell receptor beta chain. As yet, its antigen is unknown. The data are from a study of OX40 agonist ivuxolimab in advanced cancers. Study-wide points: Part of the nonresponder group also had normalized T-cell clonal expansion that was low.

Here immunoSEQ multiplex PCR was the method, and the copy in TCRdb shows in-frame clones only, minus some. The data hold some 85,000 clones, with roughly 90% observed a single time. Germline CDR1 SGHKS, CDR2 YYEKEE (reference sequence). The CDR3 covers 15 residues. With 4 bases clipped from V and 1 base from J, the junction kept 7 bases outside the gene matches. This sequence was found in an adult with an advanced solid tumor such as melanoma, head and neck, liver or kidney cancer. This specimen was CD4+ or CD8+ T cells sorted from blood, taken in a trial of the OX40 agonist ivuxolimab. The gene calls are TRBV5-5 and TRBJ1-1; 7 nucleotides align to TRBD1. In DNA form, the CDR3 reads TGTGCCAGCAGCCATCAGGGGGTCCCGAACACTGAAGCTTTCTTT. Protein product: CASSHQGVPNTEAFF. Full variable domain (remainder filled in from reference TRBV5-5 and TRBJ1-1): DAGVTQSPTHLIKTRGQQVTLRCSPISGHKSVSWYQQVLGQGPQFIFQYYEKEERGRGNFPDRFSARQFPNYSSELNVNALLLGDSALYLCASSHQGVPNTEAFFGQGTRLTVV.